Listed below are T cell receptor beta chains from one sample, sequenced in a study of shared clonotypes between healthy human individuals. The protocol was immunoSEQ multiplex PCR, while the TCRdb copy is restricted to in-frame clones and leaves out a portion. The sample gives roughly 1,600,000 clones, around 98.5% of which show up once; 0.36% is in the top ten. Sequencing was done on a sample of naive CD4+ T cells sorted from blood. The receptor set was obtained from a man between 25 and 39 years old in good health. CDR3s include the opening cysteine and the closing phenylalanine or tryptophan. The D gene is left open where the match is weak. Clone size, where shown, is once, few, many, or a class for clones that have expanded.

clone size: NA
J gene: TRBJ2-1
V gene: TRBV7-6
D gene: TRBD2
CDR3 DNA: TGTGCCAGCAGCCGTAAGCGGGACCCGAGGGACAATGAGCAGTTCTTC
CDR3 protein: CASSRKRDPRDNEQFF

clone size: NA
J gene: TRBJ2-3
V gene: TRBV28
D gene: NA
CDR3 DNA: TGTGCCAGCAGTACCCGACTAGGCCGACGGACAGATACGCAGTATTTT
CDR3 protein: CASSTRLGRRTDTQYF

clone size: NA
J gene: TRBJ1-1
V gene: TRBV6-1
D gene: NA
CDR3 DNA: TGTGCCAGCAGTGTTACACAGAACACTGAAGCTTTCTTT
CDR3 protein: CASSVTQNTEAFF

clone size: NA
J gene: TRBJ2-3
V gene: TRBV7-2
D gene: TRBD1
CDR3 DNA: TGTGCCAGCAGCCGACAGGGCTCAGATACGCAGTATTTT
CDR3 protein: CASSRQGSDTQYF

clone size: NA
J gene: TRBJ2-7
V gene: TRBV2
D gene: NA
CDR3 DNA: TGTGCCAGCAGTGAAGAGGTCAGGGAGTCCTACGAGCAGTACTTC
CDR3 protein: CASSEEVRESYEQYF

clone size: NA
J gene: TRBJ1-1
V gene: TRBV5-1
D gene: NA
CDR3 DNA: TGCGCCAGCAGCTTGGGGGCGCGGAACACTGAAGCTTTCTTT
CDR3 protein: CASSLGARNTEAFF

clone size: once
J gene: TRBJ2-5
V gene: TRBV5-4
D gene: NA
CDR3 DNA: TGTGCCAGCAGCTTAGAAGAGACCCAGTACTTC
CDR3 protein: CASSLEETQYF

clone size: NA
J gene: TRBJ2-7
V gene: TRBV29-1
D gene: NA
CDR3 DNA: TGCAGCGTTCGTGGCAGTCTCTTGGGTGAGCAGTACTTC
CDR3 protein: CSVRGSLLGEQYF

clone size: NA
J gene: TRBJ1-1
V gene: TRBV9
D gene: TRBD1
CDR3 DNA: TGTGCCAGCAGCCGACAGGGGGCGAGCACTGAAGCTTTCTTT
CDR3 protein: CASSRQGASTEAFF

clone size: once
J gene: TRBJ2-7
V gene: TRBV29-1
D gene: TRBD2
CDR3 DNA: TGCAGCGTTGTTGCGGGGACTAGCGGGAGGGGATCTTACGAGCAGTACTTC
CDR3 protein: CSVVAGTSGRGSYEQYF

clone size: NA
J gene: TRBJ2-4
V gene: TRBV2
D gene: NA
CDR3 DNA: TGTGCCAGCAGCCTTAGAGTGAGTGGAGCCAAAAACATTCAGTACTTC
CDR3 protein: CASSLRVSGAKNIQYF

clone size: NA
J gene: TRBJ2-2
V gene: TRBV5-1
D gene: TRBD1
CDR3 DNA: TGCGCCAGCAGCTTGTTGCCGGCCGGGACAGCGAACACCGGGGAGCTGTTTTTT
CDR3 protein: CASSLLPAGTANTGELFF

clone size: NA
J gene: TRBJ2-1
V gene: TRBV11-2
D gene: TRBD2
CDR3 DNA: TGTGCCAGCCGAACCACTCTGGGAGGGTCCCTTGAGCAGTTCTTC
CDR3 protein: CASRTTLGGSLEQFF

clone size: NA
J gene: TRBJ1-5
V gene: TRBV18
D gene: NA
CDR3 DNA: TGTGCCAGCTCACCACTGGCGACTGGGGTGAGCAATCAGCCCCAGCATTTT
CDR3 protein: CASSPLATGVSNQPQHF

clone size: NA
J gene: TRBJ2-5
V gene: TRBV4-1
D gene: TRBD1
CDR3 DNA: TGCGCCAGCAGCCTGGGACAGGGGGGACTGATCGAGACCCAGTACTTC
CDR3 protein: CASSLGQGGLIETQYF

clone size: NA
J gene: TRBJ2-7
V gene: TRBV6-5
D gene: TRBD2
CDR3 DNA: TGTGCCAGCAGTTACGAGTCAGCGGGAGGCGACGAGCAGTACTTC
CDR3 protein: CASSYESAGGDEQYF

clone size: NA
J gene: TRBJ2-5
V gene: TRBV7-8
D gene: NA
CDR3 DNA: TGTGCCAGCAGCTTCGCGAGGGTTGCAAAGACCCAGTACTTC
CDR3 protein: CASSFARVAKTQYF

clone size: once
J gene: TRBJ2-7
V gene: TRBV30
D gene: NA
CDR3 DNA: TGTGCCTCAAACGGGGGATACGAGCAGTACTTC
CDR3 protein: CASNGGYEQYF

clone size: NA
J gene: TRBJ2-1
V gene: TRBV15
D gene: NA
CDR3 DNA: TGTGCCACCAGCAGAGATAGGGGTAATGAGCAGTTCTTC
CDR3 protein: CATSRDRGNEQFF

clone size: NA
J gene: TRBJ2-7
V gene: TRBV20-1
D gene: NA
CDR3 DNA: TGCAGTCTGAGAGACGAGCAGTACTTC
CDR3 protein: CSLRDEQYF

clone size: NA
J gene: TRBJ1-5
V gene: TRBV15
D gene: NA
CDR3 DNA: TGTGCCACCAGCAGAGATTTTTTTACCGCCGATCAGCCCCAGCATTTT
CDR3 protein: CATSRDFFTADQPQHF

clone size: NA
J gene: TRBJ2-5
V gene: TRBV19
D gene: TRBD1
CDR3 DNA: TGTGCCAGTAGTAAACAGGGGATCGAGACCCAGTACTTC
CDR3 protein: CASSKQGIETQYF

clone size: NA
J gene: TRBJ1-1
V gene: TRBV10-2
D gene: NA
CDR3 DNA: TGCGCCAGCAGTGAGTCGCCTACTCTCCGGGTGAACACTGAAGCTTTCTTT
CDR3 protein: CASSESPTLRVNTEAFF

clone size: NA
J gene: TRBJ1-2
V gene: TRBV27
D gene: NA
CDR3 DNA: TGTGCCAGCAGTCCGGGGGGCAGGTCTGGTGGCTACACCTTC
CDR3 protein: CASSPGGRSGGYTF

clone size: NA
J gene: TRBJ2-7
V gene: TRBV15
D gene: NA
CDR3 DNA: TGTGCCACCAGCAGAGATTTCGACTACGAGCAGTACTTC
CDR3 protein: CATSRDFDYEQYF

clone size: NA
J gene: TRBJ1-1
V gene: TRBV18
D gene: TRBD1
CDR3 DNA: TGTGCCAGCTCACCCGGGACAGGGGCTGAAGCTTTCTTT
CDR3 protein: CASSPGTGAEAFF

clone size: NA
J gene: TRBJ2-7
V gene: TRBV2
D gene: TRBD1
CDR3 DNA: TGTGCCAGCAGTTTCAGGGGGCAGAGGTACGAGCAGTACTTC
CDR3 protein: CASSFRGQRYEQYF

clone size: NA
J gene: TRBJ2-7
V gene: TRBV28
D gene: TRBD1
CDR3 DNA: TGTGCCAGCAGATCCGTCCCGGGACAGGAAGAGCAGTACTTC
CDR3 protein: CASRSVPGQEEQYF

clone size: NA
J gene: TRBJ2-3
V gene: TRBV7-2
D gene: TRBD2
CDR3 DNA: TGTGCCAGCAGCTTAGCTAGCGGGAGGGCCACAGATACGCAGTATTTT
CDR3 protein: CASSLASGRATDTQYF

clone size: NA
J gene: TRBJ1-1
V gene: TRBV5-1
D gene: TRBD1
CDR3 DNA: TGCGCCAGCAGCTTGGACCGGACAGGGCTTGAAGCTTTCTTT
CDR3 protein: CASSLDRTGLEAFF

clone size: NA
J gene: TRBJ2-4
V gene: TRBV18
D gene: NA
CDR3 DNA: TGTGCCAGCTCACCACCGGGCAGGGTACGGGCCAAAAACATTCAGTACTTC
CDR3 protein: CASSPPGRVRAKNIQYF

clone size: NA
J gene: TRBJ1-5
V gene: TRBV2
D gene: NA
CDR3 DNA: TGTGGCTCGGGAAAAGGGGTCGGTCAGCCCCAGCATTTT
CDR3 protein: CGSGKGVGQPQHF

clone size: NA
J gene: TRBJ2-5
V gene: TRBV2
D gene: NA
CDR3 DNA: TGTGCCAGCAGTGGAGGGGCCAAGACCCAGTACTTC
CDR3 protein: CASSGGAKTQYF

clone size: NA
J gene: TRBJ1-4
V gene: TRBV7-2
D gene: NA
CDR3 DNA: TGTGCCAGCAGTTATGGACGGATCGTTAATGAAAAACTGTTTTTT
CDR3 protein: CASSYGRIVNEKLFF

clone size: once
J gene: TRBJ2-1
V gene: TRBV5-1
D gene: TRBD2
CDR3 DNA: TGCGCCAGCAGCTTTGCTCCTAGCGGGAGCGGGAATGAGCAGTTCTTC
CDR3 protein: CASSFAPSGSGNEQFF

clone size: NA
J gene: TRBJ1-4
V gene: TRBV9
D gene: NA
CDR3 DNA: TGTGCCAGCAGCGGGAGGGATGAAAAACTGTTTTTT
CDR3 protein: CASSGRDEKLFF

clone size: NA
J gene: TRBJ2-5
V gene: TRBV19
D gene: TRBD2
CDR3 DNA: TGTGCCAGTAGTATACGCCCCCAAGCGGGAGTTGGAGAGACCCAGTACTTC
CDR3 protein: CASSIRPQAGVGETQYF

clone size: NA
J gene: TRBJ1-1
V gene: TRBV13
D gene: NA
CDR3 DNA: TGTGCCAGCAGGTATTTTACAGCTGAAGCTTTCTTT
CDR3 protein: CASRYFTAEAFF

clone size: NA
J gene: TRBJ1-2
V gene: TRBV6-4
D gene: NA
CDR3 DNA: TGTGCCAGCAGTGACACTTGGGGAGTAGGTGGCTACACCTTC
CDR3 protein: CASSDTWGVGGYTF

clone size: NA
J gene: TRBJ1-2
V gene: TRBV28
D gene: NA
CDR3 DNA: TGTGCCAGCAGTTTGGGGCGGGACCGGATCAATGGCTACACCTTC
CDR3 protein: CASSLGRDRINGYTF

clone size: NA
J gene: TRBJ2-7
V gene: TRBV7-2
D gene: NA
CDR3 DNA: TGTGCCAGCAGCAACAGGGTCGACTACGAGCAGTACTTC
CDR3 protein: CASSNRVDYEQYF

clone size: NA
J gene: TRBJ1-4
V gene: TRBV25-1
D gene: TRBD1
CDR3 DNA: TGTGCCAGCAGTGACCCGGGACAGGGTAATGAAAAACTGTTTTTT
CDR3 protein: CASSDPGQGNEKLFF

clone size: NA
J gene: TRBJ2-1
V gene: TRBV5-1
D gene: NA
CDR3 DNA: TGCGCCAGCAGCGTTGAATCCGCCCCCGGGCGCAATGAGCAGTTCTTC
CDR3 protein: CASSVESAPGRNEQFF

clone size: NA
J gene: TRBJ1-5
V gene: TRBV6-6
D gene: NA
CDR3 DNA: TGTGCCAGCAGTTACTCGGGGGGCGGGCAGCCCCAGCATTTT
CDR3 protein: CASSYSGGGQPQHF

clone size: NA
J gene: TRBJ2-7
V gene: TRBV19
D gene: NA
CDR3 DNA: TGTGCCAGTAGTAAGGACGGAGAGTACGAGCAGTACTTC
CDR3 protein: CASSKDGEYEQYF